This TCR beta chain was recorded in a study of blood T cell repertoires in COVID-19. Turning to the study itself: COVID-19 samples from acute and convalescent phases originated in the United States, Italy and Spain.

Methods used by the authors: Counts of nucleated cells, estimated from reference gene primer amplification, were obtained. Profiled with immunoSEQ multiplex PCR; TCRdb holds only in-frame clones, not every one. For V, J and clone size, that table is used; D and trimming come from the DNA. The table records 150,000 to 200,000 clones, more than 85% of them present only once. This clone was seen just once. The Seattle patients, enrolled during active infection, were followed longitudinally. The CDR3 has 12 amino acids. V was trimmed by 10 bases and J by 4 bases, leaving 12 bases between them. The germline V gene has CDR1 MNHEY and CDR2 SVGAGI.

The sample comprised peripheral blood. This sequence was found in a woman older than 75 with COVID-19, enrolled during active disease. The chain is built from TRBV6-5 and TRBJ2-3; possibly TRBD2 for D (6 bases). The CDR3 region has the DNA TGTGCCACCACGGAGGGTGCAGATACGCAGTATTTT. This translates into CATTEGADTQYF.